This is a list of T cell receptor beta chains from one sample in a study of beta chain features in type 1 diabetes. Generated by immunoSEQ multiplex PCR, the TCRdb table keeps only in-frame clones and is missing some. The sample consists of some 230,000 clones, more than 9% of them appearing once. Input material: naive CD4+ T cells from blood. The origin of the receptors is a woman younger than 30 in good health. The CDR3 runs from the conserved cysteine through the conserved F or W. Fields, in order: clone size, J gene, D gene, V gene, CDR3 protein, CDR3 DNA. The D gene is left open where the match is weak. Rows give clone size only sometimes, using once, few, many, or a class for an expanded clone.

>.|TRBJ2-7|.|TRBV5-1
CASSLTGTSNYEQYF
TGCGCCAGCAGCCTGACCGGGACATCGAACTACGAGCAGTACTTC
>few|TRBJ2-7|.|TRBV18
CASSPRPYEQYF
TGTGCCAGCTCACCCAGGCCCTACGAGCAGTACTTC
>.|TRBJ1-2|TRBD1|TRBV5-1
CASSLAPQGWEGYGYTF
TGCGCCAGCAGCTTGGCACCACAGGGGTGGGAAGGCTATGGCTACACCTTC
>.|TRBJ1-3|.|TRBV7-2
CASSLDRFRGNTIYF
TGTGCCAGCAGCTTAGACAGGTTCAGGGGAAACACCATATATTTT
>.|TRBJ1-5|.|TRBV28
CASSLRQFSQPQHF
TGTGCCAGCAGTTTGCGACAGTTTAGTCAGCCCCAGCATTTT
>few|TRBJ1-2|TRBD1|TRBV27
CASRRTGGDLGYTF
TGTGCCAGCAGGAGAACAGGGGGCGATTTGGGCTACACCTTC
>few|TRBJ2-7|TRBD1|TRBV5-4
CASSWGRQGRNEQYF
TGTGCCAGCAGCTGGGGACGACAGGGGAGGAACGAGCAGTACTTC
>few|TRBJ2-5|TRBD2|TRBV6-1
CASSKLAGASETQYF
TGTGCCAGCAGTAAGCTAGCGGGAGCATCCGAGACCCAGTACTTC
>.|TRBJ1-3|.|TRBV7-2
CASSLAGISGRNTIYF
TGTGCCAGCAGCTTAGCGGGCATTTCTGGTAGGAACACCATATATTTT
>.|TRBJ1-4|.|TRBV9
CASSVALNEKLFF
TGTGCCAGCAGCGTAGCACTTAATGAAAAACTGTTTTTT
>many|TRBJ2-7|.|TRBV29-1
CSVRSGPHEQYF
TGCAGCGTCCGCTCAGGGCCCCACGAGCAGTACTTC
>.|TRBJ1-2|.|TRBV5-1
CASSLSAENYGYTF
TGCGCCAGCAGCTTAAGCGCCGAGAACTATGGCTACACCTTC
>.|TRBJ2-7|TRBD1|TRBV7-9
CASSRTGERYEQYF
TGTGCCAGCAGCCGGACAGGGGAACGGTACGAGCAGTACTTC
>few|TRBJ2-7|TRBD1|TRBV4-1
CASSQAPGQGPHEQYF
TGCGCCAGCAGCCAGGCCCCGGGACAGGGTCCGCACGAGCAGTACTTC
>few|TRBJ2-5|.|TRBV15
CATSFSFQETQYF
TGTGCCACCAGTTTCTCTTTTCAAGAGACCCAGTACTTC
>.|TRBJ2-6|.|TRBV27
CASSLRRTRVPGANVLTF
TGTGCCAGCAGTTTAAGGCGGACGAGGGTCCCTGGGGCCAACGTCCTGACTTTC
>.|TRBJ1-1|.|TRBV5-1
CASSGAGAVAFF
TGCGCCAGCAGCGGGGCAGGTGCGGTCGCTTTCTTT
>few|TRBJ1-2|.|TRBV7-9
CASSLDYEGGDYGYTF
TGTGCCAGCAGCTTAGATTACGAGGGTGGCGACTATGGCTACACCTTC
>.|TRBJ2-1|TRBD1|TRBV7-9
CASSIRTGFEQFF
TGTGCCAGCAGCATAAGGACAGGGTTTGAGCAGTTCTTC
>.|TRBJ2-5|TRBD2|TRBV5-1
CASKRAGEQETQYF
TGCGCCAGCAAACGAGCGGGAGAGCAAGAGACCCAGTACTTC
>few|TRBJ2-3|.|TRBV30
CAWTPELGRRTDTQYF
TGTGCCTGGACCCCCGAGCTAGGTCGCCGCACAGATACGCAGTATTTT
>few|TRBJ2-6|.|TRBV27
CASSFGQGGPSGANVLTF
TGTGCCAGCAGTTTTGGTCAGGGAGGACCCTCTGGGGCCAACGTCCTGACTTTC
>.|TRBJ2-2|.|TRBV19
CASSIRGTGELFF
TGTGCCAGTAGTATTAGAGGCACCGGGGAGCTGTTTTTT
>few|TRBJ1-1|.|TRBV5-1
CASSSLPDTEAFF
TGCGCCAGCAGCTCCCTGCCGGACACTGAAGCTTTCTTT
>.|TRBJ2-1|.|TRBV5-1
CASSLTGRNEQFF
TGCGCCAGCAGCTTAACAGGGCGCAATGAGCAGTTCTTC
>few|TRBJ2-3|.|TRBV18
CASSPPGLPPDTQYF
TGTGCCAGCTCTCCACCGGGACTCCCTCCGGATACGCAGTATTTT
>few|TRBJ2-3|TRBD2|TRBV14
CASSQRESPDTQYF
TGTGCCAGCAGCCAGCGGGAGTCCCCAGATACGCAGTATTTT
>few|TRBJ1-1|.|TRBV5-1
CASSLRGEAFF
TGCGCCAGCAGCTTAAGGGGTGAAGCTTTCTTT
>.|TRBJ1-5|.|TRBV6-1
CASSLRPSNQPQHF
TGTGCCAGCAGCTTGCGGCCTAGCAATCAGCCCCAGCATTTT
>few|TRBJ1-2|.|TRBV25-1
CASSERGSHYGYTF
TGTGCCAGCAGTGAACGGGGATCCCACTATGGCTACACCTTC
>.|TRBJ2-7|TRBD2|TRBV5-4
CASSTPTSGNNEQYF
TGTGCCAGCAGCACCCCGACTAGCGGGAACAACGAGCAGTACTTC
>.|TRBJ1-4|.|TRBV6-5
CASSYGGGDEKLFF
TGTGCCAGCAGTTACGGGGGGGGTGATGAAAAACTGTTTTTT
>few|TRBJ1-1|.|TRBV19
CASSIGAGFAEAFF
TGTGCCAGTAGTATAGGTGCGGGTTTTGCTGAAGCTTTCTTT
>few|TRBJ1-3|TRBD1|TRBV6-5
CASSQGAPSGNTIYF
TGTGCCAGCAGTCAGGGGGCTCCCTCTGGAAACACCATATATTTT
>few|TRBJ2-3|TRBD1|TRBV5-1
CASSSGQSSTDTQYF
TGCGCCAGCAGCTCGGGACAGTCTAGCACAGATACGCAGTATTTT
>few|TRBJ2-1|TRBD1|TRBV18
CASSPVVHRGSHEQFF
TGTGCCAGCTCACCGGTCGTTCACAGGGGTAGCCATGAGCAGTTCTTC
>.|TRBJ1-2|TRBD1|TRBV5-1
CASSLDRGLGYTF
TGCGCCAGCAGCTTGGACAGGGGGCTTGGCTACACCTTC
>.|TRBJ2-7|.|TRBV30
CACSRGRVYEQYF
TGTGCCTGTTCCCGGGGTAGGGTCTACGAGCAGTACTTC
>.|TRBJ2-7|TRBD1|TRBV27
CASRRQGARGQYF
TGTGCCAGCAGAAGACAGGGGGCGAGGGGGCAGTACTTC
>.|TRBJ1-2|TRBD1|TRBV4-2
CASSQVTGGNYGYTF
TGTGCCAGCAGCCAAGTCACAGGGGGAAACTATGGCTACACCTTC
>many|TRBJ2-1|.|TRBV7-9
CASSRSRTEREQFF
TGTGCCAGCAGCCGGTCGCGGACAGAGAGGGAGCAGTTCTTC
>few|TRBJ2-7|TRBD2|TRBV5-4
CASSLGLAGGSSSYEQYF
TGTGCCAGCAGCTTGGGACTAGCGGGAGGTTCCAGCTCCTACGAGCAGTACTTC
>few|TRBJ1-1|.|TRBV5-1
CASSLTWGDTEAFF
TGCGCCAGCAGCTTGACCTGGGGGGACACTGAAGCTTTCTTT
>.|TRBJ2-3|.|TRBV7-6
CASSRGSSDTQYF
TGTGCCAGCTCCCGGGGGAGTTCGGATACGCAGTATTTT